The rows below give T cell receptor beta chains drawn from one sample of a study of radiotherapy plus CTLA-4 blockade in lung cancer. Method: immunoSEQ multiplex PCR; TCRdb's copy keeps in-frame clones and lacks some. The sample includes roughly 100,000 clones, 85% of them seen just once. Sequenced here: peripheral blood, sampled from a patient treated with radiotherapy plus ipilimumab. These receptors originate from a human donor with non-small cell lung cancer that progressed on radiotherapy plus ipilimumab. Some clones in this sample may be carry-over from other donors' samples. Both conserved end residues are part of each CDR3. A D gene is named only where the DNA matches it firmly. Clone size is shown for a subset of rows, as once, few, many or a class of expanded clone.

>TRBV5-4|TRBJ1-4|.|.
TGTGCCAGCAGCCCAACAGGCTCAAATGAAAAACTGTTTTTT
CASSPTGSNEKLFF
>TRBV7-9|TRBJ1-2|.|TRBD1
TGTGCCAGCAAGCGTGGTACAGGGGACTATGGCTACACCTTC
CASKRGTGDYGYTF
>TRBV5-1|TRBJ2-2|.|.
TGCGCCAGCAGCTTGGACAGGGGGGGGACCGGGGAGCTGTTTTTT
CASSLDRGGTGELFF
>TRBV9|TRBJ1-4|.|.
TGTGCCAGCAGCGACGAACAACAGGGATACTCTAATGAAAAACTGTTTTTT
CASSDEQQGYSNEKLFF
>TRBV6-1|TRBJ1-4|.|.
TGTGCCAGCAGGGCCCAGCCGGGGGCAGATGAAAAACTGTTTTTT
CASRAQPGADEKLFF
>TRBV5-1|TRBJ1-1|.|TRBD1
TGCGCCAGCAGCTTGGCGACAGGGGTTAGGAGCACTAAAGCTTTCTTT
CASSLATGVRSTKAFF
>TRBV7-8|TRBJ1-2|.|.
TGTGCCAGCAGCATGAAACGACAGGAGAGCTATGGCTACACCTTC
CASSMKRQESYGYTF
>TRBV28|TRBJ1-1|.|.
TGTGCCAGCAGTATAACAGCTGAAGCTTTCTTT
CASSITAEAFF
>TRBV18|TRBJ1-1|.|TRBD1
TGTGCCAGCTCACCACGACAGGGACCGAACACTGAAGCTTTCTTT
CASSPRQGPNTEAFF
>TRBV20-1|TRBJ2-7|.|.
TGCAGTGTTCCGGGTGACTACGAGCAGTACTTC
CSVPGDYEQYF
>TRBV27|TRBJ2-1|.|TRBD2
TGTGCCAGCAGTTCTTCTGGCGGGGGGGCCAATGAGCAGTTCTTC
CASSSSGGGANEQFF
>TRBV4-3|TRBJ2-3|.|.
TGCGCCAGCAGCTCCCGACTAGACCTTAGCACAGATACGCAGTATTTT
CASSSRLDLSTDTQYF
>TRBV5-6|TRBJ2-1|.|TRBD2
TGTGCCAGCAGCTTCTCCTACAAGCGGGGCCTCAATGAGCAGTTCTTC
CASSFSYKRGLNEQFF
>TRBV5-4|TRBJ2-7|.|.
TGTGCCAGCAGCTTGATAGGGCTTTCCTACGAGCAGTACTTC
CASSLIGLSYEQYF
>TRBV14|TRBJ1-4|.|TRBD1
TGTGCCAGCAGCCAATCCGGGACAGGGCCTGAAAAACTGTTTTTT
CASSQSGTGPEKLFF
>TRBV7-3|TRBJ2-1|.|.
TGTGCCAGCAGCTCCGGGCGAGCAGGTCACAATGAGCAGTTCTTC
CASSSGRAGHNEQFF
>TRBV6-5|TRBJ1-1|.|.
TGTGCCAGCAGTATCCTCGGAGGTGGAGCTTTCTTT
CASSILGGGAFF
>TRBV19|TRBJ1-5|.|.
TGTGCCAGTAGTATATTGGCCAACGGGTATCAGCCCCAGCATTTT
CASSILANGYQPQHF
>TRBV2|TRBJ2-5|.|.
TGTGCCAGCGCGCGGACTCAAGAGACCCAGTACTTC
CASARTQETQYF
>TRBV5-6|TRBJ1-4|.|TRBD1
TGTGCCAGCAGCACCACAGGGGGCTCAACTAATGAAAAACTGTTTTTT
CASSTTGGSTNEKLFF
>TRBV6-5|TRBJ1-6|.|TRBD1
TGTGCCAGCAGCCGACAGGGAGGTCGGTCACCCCTCCACTTT
CASSRQGGRSPLHF
>TRBV28|TRBJ1-5|few|.
TGTGCCAGCAGTTCCCAGACAGGATATAGCAATCAGCCCCAGCATTTT
CASSSQTGYSNQPQHF
>TRBV10-3|TRBJ1-1|few|.
TGTGCCATCAGTACCCCCGGGTCCCTGGGAGCTTTCTTT
CAISTPGSLGAFF
>TRBV11-3|TRBJ1-6|few|TRBD1
TGTGCCAGCAGCTTGGGACAGGGGAATTCACCCCTCCACTTT
CASSLGQGNSPLHF
>TRBV6-1|TRBJ2-7|.|.
TGTGCCAGCAGTGATAGGGGGGCGGTCTACGAGCAGTACTTC
CASSDRGAVYEQYF
>TRBV10-3|TRBJ2-3|.|TRBD2
TGTGCCATCAGTCAACTAGCGGGGGGCAGCACAGGTACGCAGTATTTT
CAISQLAGGSTGTQYF
>TRBV2|TRBJ1-1|.|TRBD1
TGTGCCAGCAGTCAAGGACAGGGTGGAGCTTTCTTT
CASSQGQGGAFF
>TRBV6-5|TRBJ2-3|once|.
TGTGCCAGCACTCAACCCGGGACCACAGATACGCAGTATTTT
CASTQPGTTDTQYF
>TRBV7-2|TRBJ2-7|.|.
TGTGCCAGCAGCACCCCGCGGCCGGGACAAGGCTACGAGCAGTACTTC
CASSTPRPGQGYEQYF
>TRBV7-6|TRBJ2-7|.|.
TGTGCCAGCAGCCTCCGGGATACTTCCGAGCAGTACTTC
CASSLRDTSEQYF
>TRBV4-2|TRBJ2-7|.|.
TGTGCCAGCAGCCAAGACCCCTCAGACAGGCCCCCCTACGAGCAGTACTTC
CASSQDPSDRPPYEQYF
>TRBV7-2|TRBJ1-6|.|.
TGTGCCAGCAGCTCAGATTATAATTCACCCCTCCACTTT
CASSSDYNSPLHF
>TRBV11-2|TRBJ2-2|.|TRBD2
TGTGCCAGCAGCTTAGGAGGGCTAGCGGAGGCCGGGGAGCTGTTTTTT
CASSLGGLAEAGELFF
>TRBV7-3|TRBJ2-7|.|.
TGTGCCAGCAGCCCAACAGGGCCCTACGAGCAGTACTTC
CASSPTGPYEQYF
>TRBV10-3|TRBJ1-2|.|TRBD1
TGTGCCATCGGTATGACAGGGGGTAGGAACTATGGCTACACCTTC
CAIGMTGGRNYGYTF
>TRBV5-4|TRBJ1-6|once|.
TGTGCCAGCAGCTCCGCTTTTTTGACTTTGGCACCCCTCCACTTT
CASSSAFLTLAPLHF
>TRBV5-6|TRBJ1-4|.|.
TGTGCCAGCAGCTTAGGGTCCGGTGAAAAACTGTTTTTT
CASSLGSGEKLFF
>TRBV5-1|TRBJ2-5|.|.
TGCGCCAGCAGCGTACAGGGCGATGAAGAGACCCAGTACTTC
CASSVQGDEETQYF
>TRBV10-1|TRBJ1-1|.|TRBD1
TGCGCCAGCAGTTCCGGGACAGGGGACACTGAAGCTTTCTTT
CASSSGTGDTEAFF
>TRBV21-1|TRBJ2-7|.|.
TGTGCCAGCAGCGGCGGGGCCTACGAGCAGTACTTC
CASSGGAYEQYF
>TRBV6-5|TRBJ1-3|.|TRBD1
TGTGCCAGCGGCAATACAGGGGCTTCTGGAAACACCATATATTTT
CASGNTGASGNTIYF
>TRBV5-6|TRBJ2-7|.|TRBD1
TGTGCCAGCAGTTACCGGGACAGAGCCTACGAGCAGTACTTC
CASSYRDRAYEQYF
>TRBV7-3|TRBJ2-1|.|TRBD2
TGTGCCAGCAGCCCACTAGCGGGCCCCTACAATGAGCAGTTCTTC
CASSPLAGPYNEQFF
>TRBV5-1|TRBJ1-1|.|TRBD1
TGCGCCAGCACCGTGACAGGGTGGACTGAAGCTTTCTTT
CASTVTGWTEAFF
>TRBV7-9|TRBJ1-2|.|.
TGTGCCAGCAGCTTAGCGGGACCTGGATGGGGCTACACCTTC
CASSLAGPGWGYTF
>TRBV9|TRBJ2-5|.|.
TGTGCCAGCAACCCACTTGGCGACCTACAAGAGACCCAGTACTTC
CASNPLGDLQETQYF
>TRBV5-1|TRBJ1-5|.|TRBD1
TGCGCCAGCAGTGAGACAGGGGGCAATCAGCCCCAGCATTTT
CASSETGGNQPQHF
>TRBV27|TRBJ1-2|.|TRBD1
TGTGCCAGCAGTCTAGGACAGGGGACCCGATCGTCTGGCTACACCTTC
CASSLGQGTRSSGYTF
>TRBV7-2|TRBJ1-1|.|.
TGTGCCAGCAGCTTCCTAGACACTGAAGCTTTCTTT
CASSFLDTEAFF
>TRBV28|TRBJ1-3|.|.
TGTGCCGCGTCGAGGCGGGATGGAAACACCATATATTTT
CAASRRDGNTIYF
>TRBV6-5|TRBJ2-5|.|.
TGTGCTAGCAGTTACTCTTCCCCTCCAGTGGGGACCCAGTACTTC
CASSYSSPPVGTQYF
>TRBV11-1|TRBJ1-2|.|.
TGTGCCAGCAGCTTAGCGCACGCCCCGGGCTACACCTTC
CASSLAHAPGYTF
>TRBV14|TRBJ2-2|.|.
TGTGCCAGCAGCCAAGCCTGGGGGCTGAACACCGGGGAGCTGTTTTTT
CASSQAWGLNTGELFF
>TRBV2|TRBJ2-3|.|TRBD2
TGTGCCAGCAGTGAATATCGGGGACTAGCGGGGGCAGATACGCAGTATTTT
CASSEYRGLAGADTQYF
>TRBV15|TRBJ2-6|.|.
TGTGCCACCAGCCGAGGACAGACCCTTTCTGGGGCCAACGTCCTGACTTTC
CATSRGQTLSGANVLTF
>TRBV6-1|TRBJ1-2|.|.
TGTGCCAGCAGATTGAACTATGGCTACACCTTC
CASRLNYGYTF
>TRBV9|TRBJ1-6|.|.
TGTGCCAGCAGCCCGGACCCCGCCCGATCACCCCTCCACTTT
CASSPDPARSPLHF
>TRBV7-9|TRBJ1-2|.|.
TGTGCCAGCAGCTCCGAAGCCGGGGTAATTGGCTACACCTTC
CASSSEAGVIGYTF
>TRBV13|TRBJ2-7|.|TRBD1
TGTGCCAGCAGCCGTGGACAGGGGTTCTACGAGCAGTACTTC
CASSRGQGFYEQYF
>TRBV10-3|TRBJ2-1|few|TRBD2
TGTGCCATCAGTGCCGGGACTAGCGGAAACAATGAGCAGTTCTTC
CAISAGTSGNNEQFF